The sequence of this T cell receptor beta chain was determined in a study of blood T cell repertoires in COVID-19 (dated by TCRdb to 2018 to 2021). In the study overall: Samples from collaborators originated in the United States, Italy and Spain and spanned both the acute and convalescent phases of COVID-19. The material from the prospective study consisted of cDNA or gDNA derived from T cells, B-cell-depleted T cells, or PBMCs. Subjects who had been exposed to COVID-19, were actively infected with it, or had recovered from it provided the deeply sampled blood TCRbeta repertoires that made up the dataset. The repertoires were released in a freely available public database intended as a resource for research on the immune response to SARS-CoV-2. The samples were drawn from the first 160 participants of the ongoing ImmuneRACE study and from about 1,200 subjects provided by 6 global collaborators. A de-identified subject ID, COVID-19 status, age in years and sex were almost always included in the sample metadata. Where available, HLA class I and class II types were obtained from metadata supplied by the sample provider rather than from assay-based typing.

Taken from cysteine to phenylalanine, the CDR3 has 14 residues. Solely the CDR3 DNA is kept, with 42 bases framed from the first base. A distance of 12 bases separates the germline ends of V and J, which lose 2 bases and 3 bases respectively. The germline V gene specifies SGHRS as CDR1 and YFSETQ as CDR2. Points the paper makes about the study in general: The quantity of clinical and demographic metadata differed by source and by participant and was supplied without curation.

The immunoSEQ Assay, a bias-controlled multiplex PCR, was used to amplify TCRbeta CDR3 regions from genomic DNA. As for the original processing: The number of nucleated cells in each sample was estimated from the amplification of reference gene primers within the assay. Sequence reads were collapsed and filtered to measure the absolute abundance of every unique TCRbeta CDR3 rearrangement. For each sample, productive Simpson clonality was calculated by taking the square root of Simpson's diversity index across productive rearrangements. This is the immuneACCESS table as TCRdb keeps it, with only in-frame sequences that have V and J called. A part of the clones is gone; compared with another copy, unresolved V genes explain less than half, and the rest is unexplained. V, J and clone size are those of that table, while D and trimming were read from the DNA. Counted in this sample were about 97,000 clones; approximately 82% of them appeared once. The ten largest clones take up more than 9% of the sample.

Whole blood was collected in K2EDTA tubes by collaborating institutions according to the institutions' own protocols. For TCRbeta analysis, collaborators shipped samples as frozen whole blood, isolated PBMCs, or DNA extracted from either of those sample types. Concerning this clone: Its target antigen remains unknown. No qualities accompany the bases; no much larger clone lies one base away.

The chain is encoded by TRBV5-1 joined to TRBJ2-7; the best D guess is TRBD2, with 5 bases matching. Input material: peripheral blood. This TCR was recovered from a man in his sixties or seventies with acute or convalescent COVID-19. The DNA sequence is as follows: TGCGCCAGCAGCTTAGAGGGCCTCTACTACGAGCAGTACTTC. It encodes CASSLEGLYYEQYF.